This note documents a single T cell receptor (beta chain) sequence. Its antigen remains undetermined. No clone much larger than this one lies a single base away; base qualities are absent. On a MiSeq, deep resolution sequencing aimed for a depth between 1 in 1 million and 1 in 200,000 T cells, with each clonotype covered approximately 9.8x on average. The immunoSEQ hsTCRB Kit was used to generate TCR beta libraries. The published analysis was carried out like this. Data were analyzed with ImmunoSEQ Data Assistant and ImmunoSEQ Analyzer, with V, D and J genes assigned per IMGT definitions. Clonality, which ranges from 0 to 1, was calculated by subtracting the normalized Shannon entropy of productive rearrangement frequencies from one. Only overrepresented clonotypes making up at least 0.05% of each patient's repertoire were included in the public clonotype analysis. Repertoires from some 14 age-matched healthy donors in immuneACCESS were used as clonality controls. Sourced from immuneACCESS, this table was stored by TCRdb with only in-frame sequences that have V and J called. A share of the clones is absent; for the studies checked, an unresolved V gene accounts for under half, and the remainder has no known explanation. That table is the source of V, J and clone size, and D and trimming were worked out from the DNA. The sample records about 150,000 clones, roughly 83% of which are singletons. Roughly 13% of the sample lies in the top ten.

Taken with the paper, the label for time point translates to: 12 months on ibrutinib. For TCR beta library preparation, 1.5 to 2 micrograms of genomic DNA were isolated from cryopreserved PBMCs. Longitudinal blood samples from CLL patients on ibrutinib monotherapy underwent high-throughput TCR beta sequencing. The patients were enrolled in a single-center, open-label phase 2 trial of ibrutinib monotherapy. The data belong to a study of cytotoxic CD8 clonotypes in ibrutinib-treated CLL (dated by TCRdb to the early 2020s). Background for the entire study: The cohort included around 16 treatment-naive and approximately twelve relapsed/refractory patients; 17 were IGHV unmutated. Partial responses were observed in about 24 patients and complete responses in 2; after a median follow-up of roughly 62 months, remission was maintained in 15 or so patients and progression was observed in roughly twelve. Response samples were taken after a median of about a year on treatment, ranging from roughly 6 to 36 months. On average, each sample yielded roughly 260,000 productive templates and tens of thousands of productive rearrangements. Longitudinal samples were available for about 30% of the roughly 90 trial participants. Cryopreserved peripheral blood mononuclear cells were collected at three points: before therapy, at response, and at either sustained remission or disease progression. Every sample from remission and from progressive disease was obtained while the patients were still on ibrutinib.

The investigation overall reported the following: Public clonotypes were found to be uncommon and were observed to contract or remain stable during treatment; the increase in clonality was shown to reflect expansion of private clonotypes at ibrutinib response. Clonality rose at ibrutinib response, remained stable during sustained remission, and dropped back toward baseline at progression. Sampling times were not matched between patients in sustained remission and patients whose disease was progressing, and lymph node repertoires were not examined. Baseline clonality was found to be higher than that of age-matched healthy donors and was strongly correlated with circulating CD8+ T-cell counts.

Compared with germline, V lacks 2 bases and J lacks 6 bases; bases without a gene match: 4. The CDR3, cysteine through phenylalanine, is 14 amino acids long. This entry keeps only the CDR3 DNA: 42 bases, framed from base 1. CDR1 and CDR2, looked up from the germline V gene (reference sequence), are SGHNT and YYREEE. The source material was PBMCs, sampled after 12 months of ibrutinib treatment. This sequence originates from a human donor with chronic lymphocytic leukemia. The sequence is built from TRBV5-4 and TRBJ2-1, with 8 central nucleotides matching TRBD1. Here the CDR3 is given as CASSFSTGGNEQFF. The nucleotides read TGTGCCAGCAGCTTCTCTACAGGGGGCAATGAGCAGTTCTTC.